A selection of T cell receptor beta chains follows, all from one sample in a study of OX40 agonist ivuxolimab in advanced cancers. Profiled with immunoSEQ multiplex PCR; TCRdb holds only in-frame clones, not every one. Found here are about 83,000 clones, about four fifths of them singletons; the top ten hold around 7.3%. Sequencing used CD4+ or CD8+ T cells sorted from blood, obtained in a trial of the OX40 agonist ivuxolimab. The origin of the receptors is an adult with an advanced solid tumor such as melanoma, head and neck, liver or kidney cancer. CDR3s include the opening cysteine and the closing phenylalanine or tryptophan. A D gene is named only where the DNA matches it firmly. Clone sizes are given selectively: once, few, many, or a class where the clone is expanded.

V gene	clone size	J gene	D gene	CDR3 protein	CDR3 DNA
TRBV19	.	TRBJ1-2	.	CASSQDGFLIYGYTF	TGTGCCAGTAGTCAAGACGGATTTCTCATCTATGGCTACACCTTC
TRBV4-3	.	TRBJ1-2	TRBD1	CASSQPTGTNRGYTF	TGCGCCAGCAGCCAACCGACAGGGACTAACCGCGGCTACACCTTC
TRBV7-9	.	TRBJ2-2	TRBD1	CASSWDSNTGELFF	TGTGCCAGCAGCTGGGACAGCAACACCGGGGAGCTGTTTTTT
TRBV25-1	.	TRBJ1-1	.	CASSELGGQPNTEAFF	TGTGCCAGCAGTGAGCTAGGCGGACAGCCGAACACTGAAGCTTTCTTT
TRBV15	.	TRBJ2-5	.	CATSRLQGVGETQYF	TGTGCCACCAGCAGACTACAGGGTGTCGGTGAGACCCAGTACTTC
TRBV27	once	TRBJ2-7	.	CASSLEAVVDEQYF	TGTGCCAGCAGCCTCGAAGCGGTTGTGGACGAGCAGTACTTC
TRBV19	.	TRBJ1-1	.	CASRSGAMNTEAFF	TGTGCCAGTAGGTCAGGGGCCATGAACACTGAAGCTTTCTTT
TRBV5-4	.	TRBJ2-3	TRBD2	CASSPGLAADTQYF	TGTGCCAGCAGCCCGGGACTAGCAGCCGATACGCAGTATTTT
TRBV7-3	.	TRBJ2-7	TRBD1	CASSLRPGTGNEQYF	TGTGCCAGCAGCTTAAGGCCCGGGACAGGGAACGAGCAGTACTTC
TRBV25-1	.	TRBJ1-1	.	CASSEVRNTEAFF	TGTGCCAGCAGTGAGGTTAGGAACACTGAAGCTTTCTTT
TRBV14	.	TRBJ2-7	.	CASSQNPDWAGDHEQYF	TGTGCCAGCAGCCAAAACCCCGATTGGGCAGGGGACCACGAGCAGTACTTC
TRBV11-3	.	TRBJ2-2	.	CASSFSTANTGELFF	TGTGCCAGCAGCTTTTCGACAGCCAACACCGGGGAGCTGTTTTTT
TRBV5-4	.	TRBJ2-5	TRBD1	CASTPSHPRTGQETQYF	TGTGCCAGCACCCCCTCCCACCCTCGGACAGGACAAGAGACCCAGTACTTC
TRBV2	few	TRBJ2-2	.	CASMRGLSSGELFF	TGTGCCAGCATGAGGGGGTTGTCGTCAGGGGAGCTGTTTTTT
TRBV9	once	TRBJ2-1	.	CASSPWDGTYNEQFF	TGTGCCAGCAGCCCATGGGACGGGACCTACAATGAGCAGTTCTTC
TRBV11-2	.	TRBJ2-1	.	CASSLSSLHNEQFF	TGTGCCAGCAGCCTCTCTAGCCTCCACAATGAGCAGTTCTTC
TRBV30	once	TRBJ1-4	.	CAWSVWQLNEKLFF	TGTGCCTGGAGTGTGTGGCAGCTTAATGAAAAACTGTTTTTT
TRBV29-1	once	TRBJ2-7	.	CSVEKDSHEQYF	TGCAGCGTTGAGAAGGACTCCCACGAGCAGTACTTC
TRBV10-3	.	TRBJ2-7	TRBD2	CAISERLASEQYF	TGTGCCATCAGTGAACGACTAGCTAGTGAGCAGTACTTC
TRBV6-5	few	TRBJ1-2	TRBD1	CASSGRDSYGYTF	TGTGCCAGCAGCGGCCGGGACAGCTATGGCTACACCTTC
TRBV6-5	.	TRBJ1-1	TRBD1	CASSAIQGANTEAFF	TGTGCCAGCAGTGCGATACAGGGGGCGAACACTGAAGCTTTCTTT
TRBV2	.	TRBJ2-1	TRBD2	CASSATSGSRENEQFF	TGTGCCAGCAGTGCCACTAGCGGGAGCCGCGAGAATGAGCAGTTCTTC
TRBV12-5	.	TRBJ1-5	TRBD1	CASGSPRDRNFNQPQHF	TGTGCTAGTGGTTCTCCCCGGGACAGGAACTTTAATCAGCCCCAGCATTTT
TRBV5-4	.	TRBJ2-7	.	CASSTSRRAGEQYF	TGTGCCAGCAGCACCTCCAGGAGGGCCGGGGAGCAGTACTTC
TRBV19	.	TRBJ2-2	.	CASSQGSTGELFF	TGTGCCAGTAGCCAGGGGAGCACCGGGGAGCTGTTTTTT
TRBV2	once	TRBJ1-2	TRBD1	CASSSERGTERYTF	TGTGCCAGCAGTTCGGAGAGGGGGACAGAACGCTACACCTTC
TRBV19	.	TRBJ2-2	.	CASSNMRGVQGWNAGELFF	TGTGCCAGTAGTAATATGAGGGGGGTTCAAGGCTGGAATGCCGGGGAGCTGTTTTTT
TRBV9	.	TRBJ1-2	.	CASSVGPSSDGYTF	TGTGCCAGCAGCGTAGGTCCCAGCTCGGATGGCTACACCTTC
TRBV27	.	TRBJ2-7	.	CASSPIQGGPYEQYF	TGTGCCAGCAGTCCAATACAGGGAGGTCCCTACGAGCAGTACTTC
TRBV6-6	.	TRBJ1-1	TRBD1	CASILGGSQEAFF	TGTGCCAGCATTCTAGGGGGCAGCCAAGAAGCTTTCTTT
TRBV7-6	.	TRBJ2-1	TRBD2	CASSLAGTSTYNEQFF	TGTGCCAGCAGCTTAGCGGGGACTAGCACCTACAATGAGCAGTTCTTC
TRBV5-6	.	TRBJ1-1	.	CASSLASGQTEAFF	TGTGCCAGCAGCTTGGCTTCGGGTCAAACTGAAGCTTTCTTT
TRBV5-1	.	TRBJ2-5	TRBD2	CASSAGLGGETQYF	TGCGCCAGCAGCGCAGGACTCGGGGGGGAGACCCAGTACTTC
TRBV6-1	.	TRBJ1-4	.	CASIKSREQEKLFF	TGTGCCAGCATCAAGTCGAGGGAACAAGAAAAACTGTTTTTT
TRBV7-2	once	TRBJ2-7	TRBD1	CASSPGTGKTEQYF	TGTGCCAGCAGCCCTGGGACAGGGAAAACCGAGCAGTACTTC
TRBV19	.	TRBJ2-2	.	CASTLGGSGELFF	TGTGCCAGTACCCTTGGGGGTTCCGGGGAGCTGTTTTTT
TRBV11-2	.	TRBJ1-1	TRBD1	CASSARQGGKSEAFF	TGTGCCAGCAGCGCACGACAGGGAGGGAAATCTGAAGCTTTCTTT
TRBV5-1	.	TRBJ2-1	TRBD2	CASSYGLAGSYNEQFF	TGCGCCAGCAGCTACGGACTAGCGGGTTCCTACAATGAGCAGTTCTTC
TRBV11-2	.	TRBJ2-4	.	CASSLDAGLAKNIQYF	TGTGCCAGCAGCTTAGATGCAGGGCTAGCCAAAAACATTCAGTACTTC
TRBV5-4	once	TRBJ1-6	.	CASRTEGTYNSPLHF	TGTGCCAGCAGGACGGAAGGGACCTATAATTCACCCCTCCACTTT
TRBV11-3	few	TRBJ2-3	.	CASRPSTDTQYF	TGTGCCAGCAGACCTAGCACAGATACGCAGTATTTT
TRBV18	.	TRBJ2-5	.	CASSPVETQYF	TGTGCCAGCTCACCGGTAGAGACCCAGTACTTC